This T cell receptor (beta chain) came from a study of control samples from healthy donors and cancer patients. The method was immunoSEQ multiplex PCR; TCRdb's version includes in-frame clones alone and lacks a portion of them. This table has about 48,000 clones, approximately 93% appearing once. The V and J ends lost 0 bases and 3 bases respectively, with 13 bases between them. The CDR3 runs 15 residues. Germline V lookup: CDR1 SGHRS, CDR2 YFSETQ. The source of this sequence is a woman aged 50 to 60 with head and neck cancer. The chain employs TRBV5-1 and TRBJ2-7; the D gene is possibly TRBD1 (6 bases). Specimen: PBMCs. CDR3 in amino acids: CASSLEGRGIYEQYF. The CDR3 DNA follows: TGCGCCAGCAGCTTGGAAGGCAGGGGTATCTACGAGCAGTACTTC.